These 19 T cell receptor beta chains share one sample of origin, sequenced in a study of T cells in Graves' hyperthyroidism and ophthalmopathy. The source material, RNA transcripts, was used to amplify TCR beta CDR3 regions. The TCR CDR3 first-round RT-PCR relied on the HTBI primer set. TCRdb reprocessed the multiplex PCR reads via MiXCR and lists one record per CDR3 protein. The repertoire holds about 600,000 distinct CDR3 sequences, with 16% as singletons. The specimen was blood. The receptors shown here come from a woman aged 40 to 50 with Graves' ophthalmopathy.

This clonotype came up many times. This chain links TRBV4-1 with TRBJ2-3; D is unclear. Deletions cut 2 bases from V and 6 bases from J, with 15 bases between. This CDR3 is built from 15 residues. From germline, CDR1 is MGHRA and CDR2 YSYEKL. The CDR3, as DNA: TGCGCCAGCAGCCAAATAGGGCTTCAGACGGATACGCAGTATTTT. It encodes CASSQIGLQTDTQYF.

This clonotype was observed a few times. CDR3 in amino acids: CASSLGPGYSNQPQHF. The CDR3 DNA reads as TGTGCCAGCAGCTTGGGGCCGGGTTATAGCAATCAGCCCCAGCATTTT. The chain carries TRBV5-5 and TRBJ1-5, with D unresolved. From germline, CDR1 is SGHKS and CDR2 YYEKEE (reference sequence). This CDR3 contains 16 residues. Between the trimmed V and J ends, which lost 0 bases and 0 bases, there was a span of 10 bases.

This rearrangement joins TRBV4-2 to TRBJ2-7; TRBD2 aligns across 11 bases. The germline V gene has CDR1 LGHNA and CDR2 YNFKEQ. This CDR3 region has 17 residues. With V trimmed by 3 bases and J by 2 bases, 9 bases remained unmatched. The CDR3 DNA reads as TGTGCCAGCAGCCACCAGAAAAGGGGACTAGCGGCCTACGAGCAGTACTTC. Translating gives CASSHQKRGLAAYEQYF.

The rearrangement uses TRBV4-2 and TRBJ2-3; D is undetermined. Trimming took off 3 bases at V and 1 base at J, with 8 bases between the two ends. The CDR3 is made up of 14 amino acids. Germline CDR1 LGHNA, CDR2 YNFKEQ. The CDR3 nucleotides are TGTGCCAGCAGCCATATGCACGGCACAGATACGCAGTATTTT. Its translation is CASSHMHGTDTQYF.

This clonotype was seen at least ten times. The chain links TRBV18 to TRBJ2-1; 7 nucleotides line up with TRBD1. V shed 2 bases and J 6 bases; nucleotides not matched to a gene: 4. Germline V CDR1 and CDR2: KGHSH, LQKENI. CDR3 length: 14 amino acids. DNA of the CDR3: TGTGCCAGCTCACCATCGGACAGGTTCAATGAGCAGTTCTTC. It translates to CASSPSDRFNEQFF.

CDR3 DNA sequence: TGTGCCAGCAGTGTTCCCGCTAGCGGGAGGTGGGGGTCCGGGGAGCTGTTTTTT. Translation: CASSVPASGRWGSGELFF. This chain joins TRBV6-1 and TRBJ2-2; 11 positions match TRBD2. The V gene end was trimmed by 4 bases and the J gene end by 6 bases; junction bases not matched to a gene: 13. From germline, CDR1 is MNHNS and CDR2 SASEGT. This CDR3 has 18 residues.

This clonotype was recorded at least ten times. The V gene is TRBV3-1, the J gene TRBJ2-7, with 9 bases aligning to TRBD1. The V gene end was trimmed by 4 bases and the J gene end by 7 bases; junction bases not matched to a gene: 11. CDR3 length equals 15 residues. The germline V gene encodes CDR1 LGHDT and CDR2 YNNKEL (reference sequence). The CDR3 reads CASSPGTGWGREQYF. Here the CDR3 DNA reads TGTGCCAGCAGCCCCGGGACAGGGTGGGGTAGGGAGCAGTACTTC.

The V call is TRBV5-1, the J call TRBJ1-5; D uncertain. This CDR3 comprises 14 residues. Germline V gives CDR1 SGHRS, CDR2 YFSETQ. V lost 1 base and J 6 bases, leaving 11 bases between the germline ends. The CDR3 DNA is TGCGCCAGCAGCTTGACCCCCGGGCCTCAGCCCCAGCATTTT. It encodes CASSLTPGPQPQHF. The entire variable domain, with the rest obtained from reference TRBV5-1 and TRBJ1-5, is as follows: KAGVTQTPRYLIKTRGQQVTLSCSPISGHRSVSWYQQTPGQGLQFLFEYFSETQRNKGNFPGRFSGRQFSNSRSEMNVSTLELGDSALYLCASSLTPGPQPQHFGDGTRLSIL.

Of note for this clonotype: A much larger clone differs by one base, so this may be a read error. The CDR3 region is CSAGAGGRHYEQYF. DNA for the CDR3: TGCAGTGCTGGAGCTGGCGGGAGGCATTACGAGCAGTACTTC. The rearrangement joins TRBV20-1 to TRBJ2-7, with 8 nucleotides matching TRBD2. CDR3 length equals 14 residues. V shed 5 bases, J shed 4 bases, and the junction held 10 bases outside the gene matches. Germline-derived CDR1 and CDR2 are DFQATT and SNEGSKA (reference sequence).

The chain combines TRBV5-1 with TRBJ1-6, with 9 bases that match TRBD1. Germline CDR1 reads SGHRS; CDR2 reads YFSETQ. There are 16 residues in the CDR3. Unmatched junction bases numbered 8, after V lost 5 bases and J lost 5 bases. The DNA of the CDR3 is TGCGCCAGCAGATCCGGGACAGGGACCGATAATTCACCCCTCCACTTT. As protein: CASRSGTGTDNSPLHF. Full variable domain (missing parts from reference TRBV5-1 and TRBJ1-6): KAGVTQTPRYLIKTRGQQVTLSCSPISGHRSVSWYQQTPGQGLQFLFEYFSETQRNKGNFPGRFSGRQFSNSRSEMNVSTLELGDSALYLCASRSGTGTDNSPLHFGNGTRLTVT.

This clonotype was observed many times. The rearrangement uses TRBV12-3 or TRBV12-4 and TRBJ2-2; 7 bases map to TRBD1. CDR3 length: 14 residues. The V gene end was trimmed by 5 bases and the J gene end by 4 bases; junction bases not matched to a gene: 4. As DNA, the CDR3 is TGTGCCAGCAGTGACAGGGCGGGCACCGGGGAGCTGTTTTTT. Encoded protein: CASSDRAGTGELFF.

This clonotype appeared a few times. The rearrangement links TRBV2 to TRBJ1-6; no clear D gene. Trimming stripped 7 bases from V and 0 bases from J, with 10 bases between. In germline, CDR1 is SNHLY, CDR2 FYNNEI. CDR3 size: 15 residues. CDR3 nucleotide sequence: TGTGCCAGCACTCAGTTCAGCTCCTATAATTCACCCCTCCACTTT. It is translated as CASTQFSSYNSPLHF.

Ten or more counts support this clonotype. CDR3 protein: CAWSEQGSDTQYF. The CDR3, as DNA: TGTGCCTGGAGTGAGCAGGGTTCGGATACGCAGTATTTT. This chain joins TRBV30 and TRBJ2-3; perhaps TRBD1 as D (5 bases). CDR3 size: 13 residues. Between the trimmed V and J ends, which lost 1 base and 6 bases, there was a span of 11 bases. Looked up from germline, CDR1 is GTSNPN and CDR2 is SVGIG (reference sequence).

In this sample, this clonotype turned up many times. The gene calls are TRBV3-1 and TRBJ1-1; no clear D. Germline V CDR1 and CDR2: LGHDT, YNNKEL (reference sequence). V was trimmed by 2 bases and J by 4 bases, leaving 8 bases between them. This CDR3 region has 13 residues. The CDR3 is CASSQSWGTEAFF. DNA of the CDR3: TGTGCCAGCAGCCAAAGCTGGGGCACTGAAGCTTTCTTT.

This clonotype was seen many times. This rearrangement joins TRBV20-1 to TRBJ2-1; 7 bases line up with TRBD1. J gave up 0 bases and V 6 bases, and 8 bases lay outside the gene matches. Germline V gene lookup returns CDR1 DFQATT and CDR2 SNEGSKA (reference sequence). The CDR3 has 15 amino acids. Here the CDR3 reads CSAYRGPSSYNEQFF. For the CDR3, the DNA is TGCAGTGCGTACAGGGGCCCCAGCTCCTACAATGAGCAGTTCTTC.

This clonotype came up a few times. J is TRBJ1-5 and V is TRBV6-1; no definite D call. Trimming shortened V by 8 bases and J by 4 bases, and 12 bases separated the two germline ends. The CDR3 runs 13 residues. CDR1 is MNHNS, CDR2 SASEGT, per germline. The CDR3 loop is CASGTTDNQPQHF. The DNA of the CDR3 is TGTGCCAGCGGCACCACTGATAATCAGCCCCAGCATTTT.

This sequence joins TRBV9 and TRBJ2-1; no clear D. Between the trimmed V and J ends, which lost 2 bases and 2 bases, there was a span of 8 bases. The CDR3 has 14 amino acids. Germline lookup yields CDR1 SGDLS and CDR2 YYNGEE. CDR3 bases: TGTGCCAGCAGCGTTGAGACACCCTACAATGAGCAGTTCTTC. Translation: CASSVETPYNEQFF.

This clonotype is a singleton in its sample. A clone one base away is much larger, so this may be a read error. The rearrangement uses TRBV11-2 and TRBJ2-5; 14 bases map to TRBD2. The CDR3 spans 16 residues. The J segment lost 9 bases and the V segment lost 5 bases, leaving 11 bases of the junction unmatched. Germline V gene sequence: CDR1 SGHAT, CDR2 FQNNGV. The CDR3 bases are TGTGCCAGCAGCCGCCGACTAGCGGGAGGGAGGGAGGCCCAGTACTTC. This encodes CASSRRLAGGREAQYF.

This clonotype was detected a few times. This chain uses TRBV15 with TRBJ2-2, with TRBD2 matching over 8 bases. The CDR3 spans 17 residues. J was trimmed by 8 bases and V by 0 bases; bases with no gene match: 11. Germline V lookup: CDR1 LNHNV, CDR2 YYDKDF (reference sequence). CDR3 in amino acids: CATSRDGLAGAMGELFF. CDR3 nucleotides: TGTGCCACCAGCAGAGATGGGCTAGCGGGCGCGATGGGGGAGCTGTTTTTT.